A single sample gave rise to the 10 T cell receptor beta chains below, sequenced in a study of blood T cell repertoires in COVID-19. The protocol was immunoSEQ multiplex PCR, while the TCRdb copy is restricted to in-frame clones and leaves out a portion. The sample has about 260,000 clones, 80% to 90% seen once. The sample consisted of peripheral blood. The receptors derive from a man aged 60 to 75 with acute or convalescent COVID-19.

This clone has only one observation. This rearrangement joins TRBV9 to TRBJ2-1; 8 bases agree with TRBD2. This CDR3 is built from 16 residues. Germline V gene sequence: CDR1 SGDLS, CDR2 YYNGEE. V shed 0 bases, J shed 4 bases, and the junction held 6 bases outside the gene matches. This CDR3 is CASSVAPGGGYNEQFF. CDR3 nucleotides: TGTGCCAGCAGCGTAGCTCCGGGCGGGGGGTACAATGAGCAGTTCTTC.

V usage is TRBV4-1 and J usage is TRBJ1-1; no definite D call. The length of the CDR3 is 16 residues. Trimming removed 4 bases at V and 5 bases at J, with 20 bases between. Germline CDR1 is MGHRA and CDR2 is YSYEKL. The CDR3 bases are TGCGCCAGCAGCCCAGCCCCGGGGATTGAGAGGACTGAAGCTTTCTTT. Protein sequence: CASSPAPGIERTEAFF.

The chain recombines TRBV18 with TRBJ1-2; D possibly corresponds to TRBD1 (6 bases). The V gene lost 3 bases and the J gene lost 5 bases, with 22 bases spanning the gap. The CDR3 is 17 residues long. Germline CDR1 reads KGHSH; CDR2 reads LQKENI. The CDR3 protein is CASSPQSLSRGQYGYTF. The CDR3 DNA sequence: TGTGCCAGCTCACCCCAATCTCTTAGCAGGGGTCAGTATGGCTACACCTTC.

V usage is TRBV25-1 and J usage is TRBJ1-2, with D possibly matching TRBD1 (6 bases). V was shortened by 4 bases and J by 4 bases, with 13 bases between the two germline ends. This CDR3 region has 14 residues. From germline, CDR1 is MGHDK and CDR2 SYGVNS. The CDR3 DNA sequence: TGTGCCAGCAGTGCCGGGACAAGGGTCTATGGCTACACCTTC. Translation gives CASSAGTRVYGYTF.

Concerning this clone: Other DNA sequences in this specimen translate into the identical CDR3. The chain carries TRBV7-6 and TRBJ1-6, with D possibly being TRBD1 (6 bases). Germline CDR1 SGHVS, CDR2 FNYEAQ. CDR3 length: 14 amino acids. V was trimmed by 5 bases and J by 4 bases, leaving 9 bases between them. The CDR3 loop reads CASSPTGYNSPLHF. The DNA for the CDR3 is TGTGCCAGCAGCCCGACAGGTTATAATTCACCCCTCCACTTT.

V is TRBV2 and J is TRBJ2-7; D perhaps matches TRBD1 (6 bases). The CDR3 is 12 amino acids. Germline assignment: CDR1 SNHLY and CDR2 FYNNEI. The germline V and J ends were trimmed by 7 bases and 6 bases, with 13 bases remaining between them. CDR3 sequence reads: CASIGQNGEQYF. CDR3 in DNA: TGTGCCAGCATAGGACAGAACGGCGAGCAGTACTTC.

This clone came up once. The chain couples TRBV6-1 to TRBJ2-2; the D is unclear. This CDR3 is built from 14 residues. V lost 2 bases, J lost 5 bases, and 9 bases lay in between. Germline loops: CDR1 MNHNS, CDR2 SASEGT. The DNA of the CDR3 is TGTGCCAGCAGTGAAACCTGGCTTACCGGGGAGCTGTTTTTT. Protein product: CASSETWLTGELFF.

This clone was seen a single time. The V gene is TRBV28, the J gene TRBJ2-6; TRBD2 is a possible D gene (5 bases). The V gene lost 6 bases and the J gene lost 12 bases, with 15 bases spanning the gap. Germline V gene data show CDR1 as MDHEN and CDR2 as SYDVKM. The CDR3 extends over 13 amino acids. CDR3 nucleotides: TGTGCCAGCAGCCTTAGTCTCGCGGGCGTCCTGACTTTC. Translating gives CASSLSLAGVLTF. Full variable domain (rest looked up from reference TRBV28 and TRBJ2-6): DVKVTQSSRYLVKRTGEKVFLECVQDMDHENMFWYRQDPGLGLRLIYFSYDVKMKEKGDIPEGYSVSREKKERFSLILESASTNQTSMYLCASSLSLAGVLTFGAGSRLTVL.

The chain has TRBV6-5 and TRBJ1-3; the D gene is possibly TRBD1 (6 bases). Germline assignment: CDR1 MNHEY and CDR2 SVGAGI. CDR3 length equals 15 residues. V was cut by 7 bases and J by 0 bases, with 13 bases left in between. In DNA, the CDR3 is TGTGCCAGCAAACAGGGTACGTACTCTGGAAACACCATATATTTT. This encodes CASKQGTYSGNTIYF.

The chain carries TRBV6-5 and TRBJ1-2; 12 nucleotides match TRBD1. Germline CDR1 MNHEY, CDR2 SVGAGI. With V trimmed by 6 bases and J by 7 bases, 6 bases remained unmatched. This CDR3 is built from 14 residues. In DNA form, the CDR3 reads TGTGCCAGCAGGCCCGGGACAGGGGGCCTTGGCTACACCTTC. This codes for CASRPGTGGLGYTF.